The T cell receptor beta chain described here comes from a study of blood T cell repertoires in COVID-19. Participants, about 18 to 90 years old, spanned about 26 US areas. Method: immunoSEQ multiplex PCR; TCRdb's copy keeps in-frame clones and lacks some. The sample lists 150,000 to 200,000 clones; around 82% were seen once. This TCR derives from a man in his forties or fifties who had recovered from COVID-19. Sequences were obtained from PBMCs or T cells enriched from blood (not recorded which).

The CDR3 bases are TGTGCCAGCAGCTTAGGGGACAGGGGCTACGAGCAGTACTTC. Protein product: CASSLGDRGYEQYF. The J gene is TRBJ2-7, the V gene TRBV7-6, with 10 bases lining up with TRBD1. Germline V gives CDR1 SGHVS, CDR2 FNYEAQ. The CDR3 has 14 amino acids. V lost 1 base and J lost 3; bases outside the gene matches: 0.